Listed below are T cell receptor beta chains from one sample, sequenced in a study of blood T cells in healthy people across ages. Via MiXCR, TCRdb re-called the 5' RACE reads, giving one row per CDR3 protein. The sample records 600,000 to 850,000 distinct CDR3 sequences, around 40% being singletons. The sample taken for sequencing was blood. The source of these receptors is a woman in her fifties or sixties in good health. Both conserved end residues are trimmed from each CDR3. Each record gives: V gene, D gene, CDR3 protein. A D gene is named only where the DNA matches it firmly.

>TRBV12-3/TRBV12-4|.
ASSPRASPTYNEQF
>TRBV6-2/TRBV6-3|TRBD2
ASITRAGGLGNEQF
>TRBV7-2|.
ASSPEGRAAKNIQY
>TRBV11-3|.
ASSLGVYSYNEQY
>TRBV7-2|TRBD2
ASSHSGGNREQF
>TRBV14|.
ASRPDGTYEQY
>TRBV12-3/TRBV12-4|TRBD2
ASRSGLAGVRETQY
>TRBV7-2|.
ASSLDQGEWSRGNQPQH
>TRBV7-2|.
ASSPSTRNHEQY
>TRBV3-1|.
ASSQHDRNTGELF
>TRBV20-1|.
SARPMARGRNEQF
>TRBV7-9|.
ASREGSTNEKLF
>TRBV5-6|.
ASSLVAEGYT
>TRBV20-1|.
SARDLAHNEQF
>TRBV29-1|TRBD1
SVELTGNEKLF
>TRBV20-1|TRBD1
SARDLKGTGAF
>TRBV2|.
ASSSLTSRNIQY
>TRBV7-2|TRBD2
ASSFLAGTQETQY
>TRBV7-9|TRBD2
ASSLGTSGRRSEQF
>TRBV5-5|TRBD1
ASSLVGTAYTGANVLT
>TRBV12-3/TRBV12-4|.
ASSLRGNSDNEQY
>TRBV6-2/TRBV6-3|TRBD2
ASRGGLAGVYEQY
>TRBV12-5|TRBD1
ASGTMTGGNQPQH
>TRBV5-1|.
ASSWSSGLTYEQY
>TRBV30|.
AWSVAGACT
>TRBV2|.
ASSEERSIQSYEQY
>TRBV28|.
ASSSVVYTQY
>TRBV10-3|TRBD1
AISDTDTTGSNSPLH
>TRBV12-3/TRBV12-4|.
ASSFVGWGSYEQY
>TRBV12-3/TRBV12-4|.
ASSPDYSYNEQF
>TRBV20-1|.
SPRGRETQY
>TRBV7-6|TRBD2
ASSYGLAGVETQF
>TRBV30|.
AWSVYRSTDTQY
>TRBV4-2|TRBD1
ASSQAQGARGTEAF
>TRBV9|.
ASSVADSDNSPLH
>TRBV4-3|.
ASSRMTEPTEAF
>TRBV20-1|.
SARGWGWETQY
>TRBV4-1|.
ASSLQTRENIQY
>TRBV29-1|.
SVTGTAYNEQF
>TRBV20-1|TRBD1
SALYTITGDTSPLH
>TRBV10-3|TRBD1
ASTDRVDTEAF
>TRBV6-5|.
ASSCSKQAGINEKLF
>TRBV14|.
ASSRPLGRQETQY
>TRBV4-3|TRBD1
ASSSDRAHEQY
>TRBV20-1|.
SARLQGIYEQY
>TRBV20-1|.
SAQTGYYGYT
>TRBV28|TRBD1
ASTASKGQGSHQPQH
>TRBV12-3/TRBV12-4|.
ASTFSIKSYGYT
>TRBV30|TRBD2
AGRRGGQGKQF
>TRBV7-2|.
ASSSQTLTENEQF
>TRBV5-1|.
ASSPQVASNEQF
>TRBV27|.
AGSLSYEQY
>TRBV20-1|TRBD1
SARDWGTANTEAF
>TRBV9|.
ASSFRRDTGFTDTQY
>TRBV20-1|.
SARDVRRLTYNEQF
>TRBV6-2/TRBV6-3|TRBD1
ASAPQGGTEAF
>TRBV27|TRBD1
ASSSGTGPGEQY